This record concerns one T cell receptor (beta chain) sequence. Both 60 Vbeta primers and 13 Jbeta primers went into the PCR. Sequencing used immunoSEQ multiplex PCR; TCRdb keeps in-frame clones, though not all of them. The repertoire consists of 100,000 to 150,000 clones, with 75% to 90% occurring once and the leading ten covering 3% to 4%. These data originate in a study of cytomegalovirus exposure and HLA in healthy donors. Study-level background: Earlier, 100 million to 120 million unique TCR beta sequences were recovered from about 200 million T cells by an analysis.

With 5 bases removed from V and 7 bases from J, the gap between germline ends came to 12 bases. The CDR3 is 13 amino acids. Germline-derived CDR1 and CDR2 are SGHTA and FQGNSA. The receptor was derived from a woman aged 40 to 49 in good health and CMV-seronegative. The specimen was PBMCs. This rearrangement joins TRBV7-2 to TRBJ1-5, with D possibly TRBD1 on 6 matching bases. CDR3 sequence: CASSRQVEQPQHF. Written as DNA, the CDR3 is TGTGCCAGCAGCCGACAGGTCGAACAGCCCCAGCATTTT. The full variable domain, its missing parts supplied by reference TRBV7-2 and TRBJ1-5, is GAGVSQSPSNKVTEKGKDVELRCDPISGHTALYWYRQSLGQGLEFLIYFQGNSAPDKSGLPSDRFSAERTGGSVSTLTIQRTQQEDSAVYLCASSRQVEQPQHFGDGTRLSIL.